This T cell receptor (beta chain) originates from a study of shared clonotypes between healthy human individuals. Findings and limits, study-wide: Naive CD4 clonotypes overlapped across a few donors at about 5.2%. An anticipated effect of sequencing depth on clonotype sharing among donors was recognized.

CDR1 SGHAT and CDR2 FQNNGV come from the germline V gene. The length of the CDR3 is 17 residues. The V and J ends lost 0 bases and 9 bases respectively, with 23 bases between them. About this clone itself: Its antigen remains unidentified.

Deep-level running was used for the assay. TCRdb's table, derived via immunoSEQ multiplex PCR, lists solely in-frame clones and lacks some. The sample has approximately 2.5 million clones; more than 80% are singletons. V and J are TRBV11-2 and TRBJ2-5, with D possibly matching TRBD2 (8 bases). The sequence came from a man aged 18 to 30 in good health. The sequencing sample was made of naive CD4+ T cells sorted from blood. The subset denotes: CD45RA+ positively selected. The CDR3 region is CASSLDSGAGGLGAQYF. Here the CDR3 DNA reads TGTGCCAGCAGCTTAGATTCGGGGGCAGGGGGACTAGGGGCCCAGTACTTC. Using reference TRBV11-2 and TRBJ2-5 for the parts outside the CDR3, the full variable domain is EAGVAQSPRYKIIEKRQSVAFWCNPISGHATLYWYQQILGQGPKLLIQFQNNGVVDDSQLPKDRFSAERLKGVDSTLKIQPAKLEDSAVYLCASSLDSGAGGLGAQYFGPGTRLLVL.